The clone carrying this T cell receptor beta chain came up once. At one boundary the junction diverges from the germline segment, which might be a read error. The CDR3 runs to 16 residues. The V gene's germline CDR1 is WSHSY and CDR2 SAAADI. This entry belongs to a study of kidney transplant recipient with SARS-CoV-2 infection. One entry per CDR3 protein, called by TCRdb with MiXCR from the reads. The table has approximately 250,000 distinct CDR3 sequences, 25% to 30% seen once. This sample comprised a blood sample, obtained at baseline and between days 110 and 120 from a kidney transplant recipient. The origin of this receptor is a male patient between 25 and 40 years old who had COVID-19 and was a kidney transplant recipient. A share of the T cells may be of graft donor origin. The chain links TRBV10-2 to TRBJ2-7; 8 nucleotides align to TRBD1. The CDR3 spells CASSESARTGSYEQYF. In DNA, the CDR3 is TGCGCCAGCAGCGAGTCAGCCAGGACAGGGTCCTACGAGCAGTACTTC.